Listed below are T cell receptor beta chains from one sample, sequenced in a study of shared clonotypes between healthy human individuals. Profiled with immunoSEQ multiplex PCR; TCRdb holds only in-frame clones, not every one. The repertoire consists of some 2,500,000 clones, with approximately 94% occurring once and the leading ten covering about 0.34%. What was sequenced was naive CD4+ T cells from PBMCs. The source of these receptors is a man between 18 and 29 years old in good health. Some clones in this sample may be carry-over from other donors' samples. Both conserved end residues are trimmed from each CDR3.

J gene: TRBJ2-7
V gene: TRBV7-9
CDR3 protein: ASSLGKGLADYEQY

J gene: TRBJ2-1
V gene: TRBV6-4
CDR3 protein: ASSEGTSGYNEQF

J gene: TRBJ2-1
V gene: TRBV11-3
CDR3 protein: ASRSLLDNEQF

J gene: TRBJ2-5
V gene: TRBV2
CDR3 protein: ASSAREETQY

J gene: TRBJ1-2
V gene: TRBV28
CDR3 protein: ASSPWTGGGGYT

J gene: TRBJ2-3
V gene: TRBV6-5
CDR3 protein: ASRVSGTYTQY

J gene: TRBJ2-6
V gene: TRBV19
CDR3 protein: ASSPQGTFSVLT

J gene: TRBJ2-5
V gene: TRBV7-3
CDR3 protein: ASSSTGGKGETQY

J gene: TRBJ1-5
V gene: TRBV27
CDR3 protein: ASSPSGPQH

J gene: TRBJ1-4
V gene: TRBV9
CDR3 protein: ASSPEGTAPALF

J gene: TRBJ1-2
V gene: TRBV28
CDR3 protein: ASSGPGQGFSYT

J gene: TRBJ1-1
V gene: TRBV2
CDR3 protein: ASSEKSPLFTEAF

J gene: TRBJ2-7
V gene: TRBV19
CDR3 protein: ASSRGQSPYEQY

J gene: TRBJ2-7
V gene: TRBV5-1
CDR3 protein: ASSRDRGREQY

J gene: TRBJ2-3
V gene: TRBV6-6
CDR3 protein: ASSYSTSAPSLY

J gene: TRBJ1-6
V gene: TRBV4-1
CDR3 protein: ASSQGTGTGNSPLH

J gene: TRBJ2-3
V gene: TRBV7-9
CDR3 protein: ASSQSGNTDTQY

J gene: TRBJ1-1
V gene: TRBV18
CDR3 protein: ASSPAYGTEAF

J gene: TRBJ2-7
V gene: TRBV4-1
CDR3 protein: ASSLLDRAYEQY

J gene: TRBJ2-3
V gene: TRBV29-1
CDR3 protein: SADRGRSDTQY

J gene: TRBJ2-1
V gene: TRBV5-1
CDR3 protein: ASSFGGTSYNEQF

J gene: TRBJ1-1
V gene: TRBV7-3
CDR3 protein: ASSSQGDTEAF

J gene: TRBJ2-5
V gene: TRBV28
CDR3 protein: ASRRPPGQANSDQY

J gene: TRBJ2-2
V gene: TRBV7-7
CDR3 protein: ASSPKAGAGGDTGELF

J gene: TRBJ2-2
V gene: TRBV5-4
CDR3 protein: ASTLLGASTGELF

J gene: TRBJ1-5
V gene: TRBV2
CDR3 protein: ASSEGARAQPQH

J gene: TRBJ2-1
V gene: TRBV2
CDR3 protein: ASHGSGPNTNEQF

J gene: TRBJ2-3
V gene: TRBV5-1
CDR3 protein: ASSSVTGPSDTQY

J gene: TRBJ1-1
V gene: TRBV4-1
CDR3 protein: ASSHALLGRMNTEAF

J gene: TRBJ1-2
V gene: TRBV5-1
CDR3 protein: ASSLIPQGGGYT

J gene: TRBJ2-7
V gene: TRBV5-1
CDR3 protein: ASSLTFPLQGRLAEQY

J gene: TRBJ2-1
V gene: TRBV4-3
CDR3 protein: ASSQDGTYNEQF

J gene: TRBJ2-1
V gene: TRBV9
CDR3 protein: ASGLAGEDNEQF

J gene: TRBJ2-2
V gene: TRBV18
CDR3 protein: ASSRQMVRTNTGELF

J gene: TRBJ1-1
V gene: TRBV7-9
CDR3 protein: ASSPRDRGDTEAF

J gene: .
V gene: TRBV30
CDR3 protein: AWSVRGGKSYEQY

J gene: TRBJ2-3
V gene: TRBV6-1
CDR3 protein: ASSERWGTDTQY

J gene: TRBJ2-7
V gene: TRBV5-1
CDR3 protein: ASSYVPGLAGDPYEQY

J gene: TRBJ2-7
V gene: TRBV29-1
CDR3 protein: SVTGLNSYEQY

J gene: TRBJ1-1
V gene: TRBV9
CDR3 protein: ASSVGGGGYSDTEAF

J gene: TRBJ1-1
V gene: TRBV6-1
CDR3 protein: ASKAELTNTEAF

J gene: TRBJ2-5
V gene: TRBV7-2
CDR3 protein: ASSTRLAGWLQETQY

J gene: TRBJ2-6
V gene: TRBV29-1
CDR3 protein: SVGLGGSGANVLT

J gene: TRBJ2-1
V gene: TRBV28
CDR3 protein: ASSGMGLRVGNEQF

J gene: TRBJ2-7
V gene: TRBV5-1
CDR3 protein: ASSLVAGAYEQY

J gene: TRBJ2-3
V gene: TRBV5-3
CDR3 protein: ARSSDTYGTDTQY